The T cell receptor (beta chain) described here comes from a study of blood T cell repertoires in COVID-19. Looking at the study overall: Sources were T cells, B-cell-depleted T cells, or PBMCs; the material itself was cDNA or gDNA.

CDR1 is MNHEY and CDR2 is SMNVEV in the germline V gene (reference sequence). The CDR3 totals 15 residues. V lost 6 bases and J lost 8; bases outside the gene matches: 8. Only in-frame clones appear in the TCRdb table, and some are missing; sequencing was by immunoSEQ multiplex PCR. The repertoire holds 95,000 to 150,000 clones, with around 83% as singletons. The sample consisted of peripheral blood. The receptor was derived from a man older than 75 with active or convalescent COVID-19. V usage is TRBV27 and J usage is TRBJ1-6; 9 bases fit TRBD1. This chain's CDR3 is CASRSGTGTDSPLHF. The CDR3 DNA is TGTGCCAGCAGGTCCGGGACAGGGACGGATTCACCCCTCCACTTT.